Listed below are T cell receptor beta chains from one sample, sequenced in a study of blood T cells in healthy people across ages. TCRdb fed the 5' RACE reads into MiXCR, producing one record per CDR3 protein. The data contain 1.4 million or so distinct CDR3 sequences, about 45% of them singletons. Sequencing used blood. The receptors were sampled from a woman younger than 35 in good health. Both conserved end residues are part of each CDR3. The D gene is left open where the match is weak. The listing skips clone size in some rows; elsewhere it reads once, few, many or a size class.

length	V	J	D	size	CDR3	DNA
14	TRBV12-3/TRBV12-4	TRBJ1-1	-	-	CASSLIARVTEAFF	TGTGCCAGCAGTTTAATCGCTAGGGTCACTGAAGCTTTCTTT
14	TRBV11-1	TRBJ2-7	-	-	CASSPDFLSYEQYF	TGTGCCAGCAGCCCGGACTTTCTCTCCTACGAGCAGTACTTC
15	TRBV7-8	TRBJ2-1	TRBD1	-	CASSAKHRDRDEQFF	TGTGCCAGCAGCGCGAAACACCGGGACAGGGATGAGCAGTTCTTC
15	TRBV6-2/TRBV6-3	TRBJ1-4	-	-	CASSQGTLPNEKLFF	TGTGCCAGCAGTCAGGGGACCCTACCGAATGAAAAACTGTTTTTT
11	TRBV30	TRBJ1-2	-	few	CASPVNYGYTF	TGTGCCTCCCCTGTTAACTATGGCTACACCTTC
13	TRBV28	TRBJ2-7	TRBD1	-	CATRDRRTYEQYF	TGTGCCACCCGGGACAGGAGAACCTACGAGCAGTACTTC
17	TRBV6-6	TRBJ2-3	TRBD2	few	CASSYGTLAGERDTQYF	TGTGCCAGCAGTTACGGGACCCTAGCGGGAGAGAGAGATACGCAGTATTTT
12	TRBV29-1	TRBJ2-7	-	few	CSVLESAYEQYF	TGCAGCGTCTTGGAATCAGCGTACGAGCAGTACTTC
15	TRBV12-3/TRBV12-4	TRBJ2-1	-	-	CASSLSPVVYNEQFF	TGTGCCAGCAGTCTTTCGCCAGTTGTTTACAATGAGCAGTTCTTC
12	TRBV12-3/TRBV12-4	TRBJ2-7	-	-	CASTAGHYEQYF	TGTGCCAGCACCGCGGGTCACTACGAGCAGTACTTC
11	TRBV20-1	TRBJ1-1	TRBD1	few	CSARMDRVTFF	TGCAGTGCTAGAATGGACAGGGTGACTTTCTTT
13	TRBV3-1	TRBJ2-5	-	few	CASSQNRAETQYF	TGTGCCAGCAGCCAAAACAGGGCGGAGACCCAGTACTTC
13	TRBV10-3	TRBJ1-5	-	-	CAISGDGGGPQHF	TGTGCCATCAGTGGAGACGGGGGAGGACCCCAGCATTTT
16	TRBV27	TRBJ2-2	TRBD1	-	CASSSANRGRTGELFF	TGTGCCAGCAGTTCAGCCAACAGGGGGCGAACCGGGGAGCTGTTTTTT
14	TRBV3-1	TRBJ1-2	-	-	CASSQGTVGYGYTF	TGTGCCAGCAGCCAAGGGACAGTTGGCTATGGCTACACCTTC